This T cell receptor (beta chain) is from a study of identical twins (dated by TCRdb to 2015 to 2016). Study-level background: To test whether fetal clonotypes persist, this study deep-sequenced TCR alpha and beta repertoires from monozygotic twins, from unrelated adults of various ages, and from cord blood. Replicate twin experiments were performed at different times using different library preparation protocols to rule out contamination. What the research found in general, with its limitations: Out-of-frame TCR alpha sequences shared between twins showed an excess of low generation-probability sequences compared with coincidental sharing between unrelated individuals. In monozygotic twins, recombination models systematically underestimated out-of-frame TCR alpha sharing, but the models matched the sharing seen between unrelated individuals. In beta out-of-frame sequences, excess twin sharing was weaker, because having fewer shared sequences lowered the signal-to-noise ratio. Because the same donors could not be followed over many years, conclusions were based on cross-sectional statistical analysis. Abundant cord blood beta clonotypes had fewer insertions, young adult naive repertoires showed a similar but weaker trend, and memory repertoires showed no such trend. Zero-insertion analyses could be partly confounded by invariant T cells such as MAIT and iNKT, although diverse VJ usage argued against such confounding for most clonotypes.

Only healthy Caucasian donors were included. The twin cohort consisted of three pairs of female monozygotic twins, all aged about 18 to 30 years. Peripheral blood mononuclear cells were used as the source from which RNA for TCR libraries was isolated. In regard to this clonotype: The antigen this receptor binds is unknown. No much larger clonotype is one base removed from it; base qualities were not supplied.

The receptor library was made with 5' RACE. TCRdb names Illumina HiSeq 2000 as the instrument used. A universal primer binding site was added through template switching, and the final cDNA carried a unique molecular identifier so that TCR cDNA molecules could be counted accurately. Specific primers in the conserved constant-segment region were used to synthesize first-strand cDNA for TCR alpha and beta chains. To control for contamination, every cDNA library carried two barcodes: a SMART-Mk sample barcode plus Illumina barcodes. TruSeq adapter sequences and Illumina sample barcodes were added in two successive PCR steps. The Illumina HiSeq platform was used with custom primers to sequence TCR alpha and beta cDNA libraries. The source study handled its data this way. MiGEC processed the raw reads to extract unique molecular identifiers, while MiXCR was used to determine the CDR3 positions. For each individual, recombination models were inferred using an EM algorithm with the repgenHMM and IGoR tools. The tcR package in R was used for shared clonotype analysis, with sharing normalized by the product of cloneset sizes. To study raw recombination free of thymic and clonal selection effects, out-of-frame nonproductive sequences were analyzed. TCRdb reanalyzed the raw reads on its own, using fastp at Q25 for trimming and MiXCR for clone calling, and kept in-frame beta chains. Here each entry gathers all rows of one CDR3 protein and keeps the most common genes and DNA. In this record, the V and J calls reflect TCRdb's handling and not the investigators' own analysis. This sample has under 800,000 distinct CDR3 sequences in its table, and around 20% of those were observed once. The ten largest make up 4% to 5.5% of the sample.

These data were also reused for a study on T cells expressing NK-cell markers. The second source states: Eight or nine donors provided sorted CD3+CD56+NKG2C+, CD3+CD56+NKG2C- and CD3+CD56-NKG2C+ T-cell subsets, whose TCR beta-chain repertoires were profiled. Of the eight sequenced donors, seven were found to be HCMV-seropositive and one was found to be HCMV-seronegative. To restrict sorting to alphabetaTCR-expressing T cells, an anti-gammadeltaTCR antibody was added in several experiments. In six donors, the dominant CD3+CD56+NKG2C+ clonotypes ranked among the top 10 CD8+ clonotypes, making up roughly 1.0-8% of CD8+ T cells. Those dominant clonotypes were again the most abundant among CD3+CD56-NKG2C+ cells in a few donors, at about 25-60.1%. Whether the expanded NKG2C-expressing T cell clones were specific for HCMV antigens remained unclear. Randomly selected healthy volunteers, three men and five women, were used as the eight sequenced donors. To determine HCMV serostatus, a commercial ELISA kit was used to detect HCMV-specific IgG in serum. Bulk peripheral blood T-cell repertoires were additionally sequenced from unsorted PBMC for several donors. Reads were demultiplexed and grouped by UMI with MIGEC, and clonotypes were assembled and quantified with MiTCR. To exclude erroneous sequences, only TCR cDNA sequences supported by at least two reads were retained. The tcR package was used for downstream repertoire analysis, with clonotypes matched between fractions based on CDR3 nucleotide sequence plus V segment. VDJmatch was used to annotate antigen specificity against VDJdb, with one amino acid substitution in CDR3 allowed.

The sequenced material came from PBMCs. The sequence was obtained from a woman aged 18-30 years in good health.

The CDR3 loop reads CASSPSGTVYNEQFF. The sequenced DNA: TGTGCCAGCTCACCCTCCGGGACAGTTTACAATGAGCAGTTCTTC. The rearrangement combines TRBV18 with TRBJ2-1; 7 of the junction bases match TRBD1. The germline V gene provides CDR1 KGHSH and CDR2 LQKENI. Inclusive of the bounding cysteine and phenylalanine, the CDR3 is 15 residues long. The read is trimmed to its CDR3 DNA, 45 bases read in frame from base 1. Ends trimmed: V by 3 bases, J by 4 bases; bases unmatched to a gene: 6.